This T cell receptor (beta chain) was captured in a study of blood T cell repertoires in COVID-19. About the research overall: The United States, Italy and Spain supplied acute and convalescent COVID-19 samples. T cells, B-cell-depleted T cells, or PBMCs provided the cDNA or gDNA that served as material.

The CDR3 is made up of 11 amino acids. V was cut by 5 bases and J by 2 bases, with 6 bases left in between. CDR1 is DFQATT and CDR2 is SNEGSKA in the germline V gene (reference sequence). How the authors handled the data: Nucleated cell counts were estimated from reference gene primer amplification. Data came from immunoSEQ multiplex PCR; TCRdb stores just in-frame clones and leaves some out. V, J and clone size are those of that table, while D and trimming were read from the DNA. The data contain under 250,000 clones, around four fifths of them singletons. V is TRBV20-1 and J is TRBJ1-2; D gene ambiguous. Input material: peripheral blood. The receptor comes from a woman in her fifties or sixties with active or convalescent COVID-19. The CDR3 coding sequence is TGCAGTGCTCCTGTCAACTATGGCTACACCTTC. This sequence encodes CSAPVNYGYTF.